This is a list of T cell receptor beta chains from one sample in a study of blood T cell repertoires in COVID-19. Assay used: immunoSEQ multiplex PCR; TCRdb lists only in-frame clones, some missing. The sample contains 90,000 to 120,000 clones, about 80% of which appear only once. Specimen: peripheral blood. The receptors come from a man in his 70s with acute or convalescent COVID-19. The CDR3 runs from the conserved cysteine through the conserved F or W. A D gene is named only where the DNA matches it firmly. For some rows the clone size is stated as once, few or many, or as a class when expanded; others skip it.

clone_size j_call d_call v_call cdr3_nt cdr3_aa
. TRBJ2-1 . TRBV11-3 TGTGCCAGCAGCAGGGGACAAGGGTCCTACAATGAGCAGTTCTTC CASSRGQGSYNEQFF
. TRBJ2-2 TRBD1 TRBV19 TGTGCCAGTAGTAAAGGGACAGTGAACACCGGGGAGCTGTTTTTT CASSKGTVNTGELFF
. TRBJ1-3 . TRBV6-1 TGTGCCAGCAGTGAGGAGACCCACTCTGGAAACACCATATATTTT CASSEETHSGNTIYF
. TRBJ2-5 TRBD2 TRBV7-2 TGTGCCAGCAGCCAAAGCGGGGGGGCGGGTCAAGAGACCCAGTACTTC CASSQSGGAGQETQYF
. TRBJ2-7 TRBD2 TRBV3-1/TRBV3-2 TGTGCCAGCAGCCAAGATAGCCGCGGGGGAATATACGAGCAGTACTTC CASSQDSRGGIYEQYF
. TRBJ1-1 TRBD1 TRBV3-1/TRBV3-2 TGTGCCAGCAGCATCCGACAGGGCGAAACTGAAGCTTTCTTT CASSIRQGETEAFF
. TRBJ2-7 TRBD1 TRBV11-3 TGTGCCAGCAGCCTAGGGACAGACGGAACCCTCGAGCAGTACTTC CASSLGTDGTLEQYF
. TRBJ1-2 TRBD1 TRBV12-5 TGTGCTAGTGGTCGGACAGGATCTGGCTACACCTTC CASGRTGSGYTF
. TRBJ1-1 TRBD1 TRBV3-1/TRBV3-2 TGTGCCAGCAGCCAAAAGGGACAGGGTATCGTTGAAGCTTTCTTT CASSQKGQGIVEAFF
. TRBJ2-5 TRBD1 TRBV3-1/TRBV3-2 TGTGCCAGCAGCCAAGGGTCCGGACAGGGCGAGGAGACCCAGTACTTC CASSQGSGQGEETQYF
. TRBJ1-2 TRBD1 TRBV5-4 TGTGCCAGCAGCTTATCCAGGGGGCCAAACTATTATGGCTACACCTTC CASSLSRGPNYYGYTF
. TRBJ2-3 . TRBV5-1 TGCGCCAGCAGCTTGGTAGCGGCTAGCACAGATACGCAGTATTTT CASSLVAASTDTQYF
. TRBJ1-1 . TRBV18 TGTGCCAGCTCACCATTATTGGGTCTCTCAGGAGGGGACACTGAAGCTTTCTTT CASSPLLGLSGGDTEAFF
. TRBJ2-2 . TRBV5-1 TGCGCCAGCAGCTGGCAAATCACCGGGGAGCTGTTTTTT CASSWQITGELFF
once TRBJ1-6 . TRBV6-1 TGTGCCAGCAGTGAAATACTTAATTCACCCCTCCACTTT CASSEILNSPLHF
. TRBJ2-1 TRBD2 TRBV6-1 TGTGCCAGCAGTGACCCTAGCGGGGGGGCCTTCGGTGAGCAGTTCTTC CASSDPSGGAFGEQFF
few TRBJ1-2 TRBD1 TRBV25-1 TGTGCCAGCAGTGACCCCGGACAGGGGGCGCTTGGCTACACCTTC CASSDPGQGALGYTF
. TRBJ2-1 . TRBV7-6 TGTGCCAGCAGCCCAAACAGGGCGAGCTCCTACAATGAGCAGTTCTTC CASSPNRASSYNEQFF
. TRBJ1-2 TRBD1 TRBV4-1 TGCGCCAGCAGCCAAGAGCCGGGGACAGTTGAGGATGGCTACACCTTC CASSQEPGTVEDGYTF
. TRBJ2-5 TRBD2 TRBV25-1 TGTGCCAGCAGTGAATCCGCGGGGGGGCCGGGAGAGACCCAGTACTTC CASSESAGGPGETQYF
. TRBJ1-6 . TRBV6-5 TGTGCCAGCAGTTACCAACAATTCGGGTCACCCCTCCACTTT CASSYQQFGSPLHF
. TRBJ2-1 TRBD2 TRBV6-4 TGTGCCAGCAGTTCTGTAGCGGGGGGGCCTTCGAATGAGCAGTTCTTC CASSSVAGGPSNEQFF
. TRBJ2-2 TRBD2 TRBV20-1 TGCAGTGCTAGTGGTCTAGCGGGGAGCGGGGAGCTGTTTTTT CSASGLAGSGELFF
. TRBJ1-1 . TRBV11-2 TGTGCCAGCAGCTGGAACAGGGTGGGTGTCCCCACTGAAGCTTTCTTT CASSWNRVGVPTEAFF
. TRBJ1-5 . TRBV9 TGTGCCAGCAGCGTACCGGGCAGGGGCGCGGAGAAGAACAATCAGCCCCAGCATTTT CASSVPGRGAEKNNQPQHF
. TRBJ2-7 . TRBV19 TGTGCCAGTAGTATGAATGAGCGGTCCTACGAGCAGTACTTC CASSMNERSYEQYF
. TRBJ1-2 TRBD1 TRBV20-1 TGCAGTGCTGGGGACAGGGGGAGCTACACCTTC CSAGDRGSYTF
. TRBJ1-3 . TRBV15 TGTGCCACCAGCAGAGATCACAACTCTGGAAACACCATATATTTT CATSRDHNSGNTIYF
. TRBJ2-3 . TRBV9 TGTGCCAGCAGCCCAAGTGATGGGCCTGGCGCAGATACGCAGTATTTT CASSPSDGPGADTQYF
once TRBJ1-5 . TRBV6-5 TGTGCCAGCAGCGTACAGAATAGCAATCAGCCCCAGCATTTT CASSVQNSNQPQHF